This TCR beta chain is drawn from a study of blood T cell repertoires in COVID-19. This clone was observed once. Here immunoSEQ multiplex PCR was the method, and the copy in TCRdb shows in-frame clones only, minus some. The sample has roughly 190,000 clones; roughly 79% are singletons. From germline, CDR1 is SGHRS and CDR2 YFSETQ. The V end lost 2 bases, the J end lost 3 bases, and 17 bases lay between the germline ends. The CDR3 sequence is 16 residues long. This chain uses TRBV5-1 with TRBJ2-5; the D gene is possibly TRBD1 (6 bases). The TCR sequence derives from a middle-aged woman with COVID-19, enrolled during active disease. Material: peripheral blood. CDR3 in amino acids: CASSLLSQGIKETQYF. CDR3 DNA: TGCGCCAGCAGCTTACTCTCGCAGGGGATTAAAGAGACCCAGTACTTC.